What follows are 8 T cell receptor beta chains derived from one specimen sequenced in a study of human T cells and chemical hapten exposure. TCRdb reanalysed the RACE reads using MiXCR and keeps one entry per CDR3 protein. The sample contains approximately 260,000 distinct CDR3 sequences, over 7.5% of which appear only once. As for time point: pre-sensitization, week 0. As for treatment: therapeutic diphenylcyclopropenone sensitization with weekly scalp DPC. Sequences were derived from whole blood, sampled in connection with sensitization to the hapten diphenylcyclopropenone (DPC). All receptors derive from a man between 18 and 35 years old with alopecia areata. Some clones in this sample may be carry-over from other donors' samples.

The rearrangement joins TRBV12-3 or TRBV12-4 to TRBJ2-3; no clear D gene. This CDR3 is 13 amino acids long. V was cut by 6 bases and J by 0 bases, with 7 bases left in between. CDR3 region: CASRTSSTDTQYF. The CDR3 region has the DNA TGTGCCAGCAGGACTTCTAGCACAGATACGCAGTATTTT.

This clonotype was seen repeatedly, ten times or more. This rearrangement joins TRBV29-1 to TRBJ1-1, with D perhaps matching TRBD1 (6 bases). The germline V gene has CDR1 SQVTM and CDR2 ANQGSEA. CDR3 length: 14 amino acids. V dropped 3 bases and J dropped 1 base, with 12 bases sitting between them. The CDR3 region is CSVDDGRGNTEAFF. CDR3 DNA sequence: TGCAGCGTTGACGACGGCAGGGGGAACACTGAAGCTTTCTTT.

The chain joins TRBV7-9 to TRBJ2-3; D uncertain. V lost 4 bases and J 4 bases, leaving 15 bases between the germline ends. CDR1 and CDR2 (germline): SEHNR, FQNEAQ (reference sequence). The CDR3 has 15 amino acids. The CDR3 sequence is CASSSEAVGADTQYF. The DNA of the CDR3 is TGTGCCAGCAGCTCTGAGGCCGTTGGGGCAGATACGCAGTATTTT.

V and J are TRBV7-7 and TRBJ2-2; 9 nucleotides match TRBD1. The CDR3 length is 17 residues. Germline V gives CDR1 SSHAT, CDR2 FNYEAQ (reference sequence). V shed 2 bases, J shed 4 bases, and the junction held 8 bases outside the gene matches. CDR3 DNA: TGTGCCAGCAGCTTATCCGGGACAGGGTCCTCCACCGGGGAGCTGTTTTTT. It encodes CASSLSGTGSSTGELFF.

V gene TRBV24-1 combines with J gene TRBJ2-3; 7 bases align to TRBD2. Germline lookup yields CDR1 KGHDR and CDR2 SFDVKD. Trimming at V came to 12 bases and at J to 3 bases, leaving 2 bases not matched to a gene. This CDR3 contains 11 residues. The chain's CDR3 is CAPGGTDTQYF. The CDR3 DNA is TGTGCCCCGGGGGGAACAGATACGCAGTATTTT.

The J gene is TRBJ2-2, the V gene TRBV25-1, with 8 bases matching TRBD1. CDR3 length: 18 residues. V shed 8 bases, J shed 6 bases, and the junction held 20 bases outside the gene matches. Looked up from germline, CDR1 is MGHDK and CDR2 is SYGVNS. This CDR3 is CASQGVSGTGEKAGELFF. The CDR3 DNA reads as TGTGCCAGCCAAGGGGTTTCCGGGACAGGTGAAAAAGCCGGGGAGCTGTTTTTT.

The chain employs TRBV5-5 and TRBJ2-1, with D possibly TRBD2 on 5 matching bases. Germline V lookup: CDR1 SGHKS, CDR2 YYEKEE (reference sequence). CDR3 size: 13 residues. Trimming cost V 2 bases and J 11 bases, with 14 bases left between them. The CDR3 region has the DNA TGTGCCAGCAGCTTATGGGAGAGGACCCAGCAGTTCTTC. Translating gives CASSLWERTQQFF.

This clonotype has only a few counts. The V call is TRBV4-3, the J call TRBJ1-1; D is unclear. The CDR3 contains 17 residues. Looked up from germline, CDR1 is LGHNA and CDR2 is YSLEER. Trimming took off 0 bases at V and 2 bases at J, with 16 bases between the two ends. The CDR3 sequence is CASSQDPDSRGNTEAFF. DNA of the CDR3: TGCGCCAGCAGCCAAGATCCCGACTCCCGGGGTAACACTGAAGCTTTCTTT.